This T cell receptor beta chain is from a study of blood T cell repertoires in COVID-19. At the level of the study: Acute-phase and convalescent COVID-19 samples originated in the United States, Italy and Spain.

Germline CDR1 and CDR2: MDHEN and SYDVKM. The CDR3 is 14 amino acids. Trimming removed 3 bases from V and 8 bases from J; junction bases left unmatched: 5. The repertoire was sequenced with immunoSEQ multiplex PCR; TCRdb's copy has only in-frame clones and lacks some. Among around 140,000 clones listed, roughly 80% were seen once. The rearrangement joins TRBV28 to TRBJ2-1, with TRBD2 matching 9 bases. This receptor was obtained from a woman aged 45-65 years with active or convalescent COVID-19. The sample was peripheral blood. The CDR3 DNA sequence: TGTGCCAGCAGTTTTAGCGGGAGTTGGGATGAGCAGTTCTTC. Its protein is CASSFSGSWDEQFF. Full variable domain (rest looked up from reference TRBV28 and TRBJ2-1): DVKVTQSSRYLVKRTGEKVFLECVQDMDHENMFWYRQDPGLGLRLIYFSYDVKMKEKGDIPEGYSVSREKKERFSLILESASTNQTSMYLCASSFSGSWDEQFFGPGTRLTVL.